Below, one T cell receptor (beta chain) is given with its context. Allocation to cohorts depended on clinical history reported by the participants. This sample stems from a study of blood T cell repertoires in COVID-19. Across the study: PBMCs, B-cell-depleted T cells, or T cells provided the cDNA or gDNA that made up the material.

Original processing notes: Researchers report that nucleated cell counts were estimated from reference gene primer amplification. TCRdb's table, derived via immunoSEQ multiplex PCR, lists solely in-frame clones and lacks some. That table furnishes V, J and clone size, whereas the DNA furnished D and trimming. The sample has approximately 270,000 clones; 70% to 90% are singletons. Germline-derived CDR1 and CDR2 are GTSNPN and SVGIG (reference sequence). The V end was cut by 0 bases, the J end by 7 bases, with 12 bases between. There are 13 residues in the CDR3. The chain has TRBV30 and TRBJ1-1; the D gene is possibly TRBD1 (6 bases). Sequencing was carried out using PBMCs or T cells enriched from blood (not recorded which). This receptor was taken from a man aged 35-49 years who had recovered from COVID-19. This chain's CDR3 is CAWSVYRDGEAFF. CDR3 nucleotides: TGTGCCTGGAGTGTATACAGGGATGGTGAAGCTTTCTTT.